These 16 T cell receptor beta chains came from one sample sequenced in a study of T cells in tuberculosis. Using immunoSEQ multiplex PCR, the repertoire was profiled, and TCRdb retains in-frame clones only, with some absent. The sample has tens of thousands of clones, about 95% seen once. The source material was PBMCs. The origin of the receptors is a donor aged 5 to 30 with latent tuberculosis or without tuberculosis infection.

This sequence joins TRBV6-5 and TRBJ2-3; 9 bases agree with TRBD2. Germline V gene data show CDR1 as MNHEY and CDR2 as SVGAGI. The CDR3 spans 14 residues. The V gene end was trimmed by 7 bases and the J gene end by 2 bases; junction bases not matched to a gene: 4. The CDR3 reads CASKGTSFTDTQYF. The CDR3 bases are TGTGCCAGCAAAGGGACTAGCTTCACAGATACGCAGTATTTT.

The V call is TRBV12-5, the J call TRBJ1-1, with D possibly matching TRBD1 (6 bases). The CDR3 has 15 residues. Trimming stripped 2 bases from V and 0 bases from J, with 10 bases between. The germline CDR1 and CDR2 sequences are LGHNT and FRNRAP. CDR3: CASGLYQGMNTEAFF. CDR3 nucleotides: TGTGCTAGTGGTTTGTACCAGGGGATGAACACTGAAGCTTTCTTT.

The J gene is TRBJ2-2, the V gene TRBV19; 7 positions match TRBD2. Germline V gives CDR1 LNHDA, CDR2 SQIVND (reference sequence). J gave up 4 bases and V 1 base, and 3 bases lay outside the gene matches. This CDR3 has 15 residues. CDR3 in amino acids: CASSIVREGTGELFF. DNA for the CDR3: TGTGCCAGTAGTATAGTCAGGGAGGGCACCGGGGAGCTGTTTTTT.

The V and J genes are TRBV27 and TRBJ1-4; TRBD1 is a possible D gene (6 bases). The CDR3 runs to 14 residues. The germline gives CDR1 MNHEY, CDR2 SMNVEV (reference sequence). V lost 5 bases and J 5 bases, leaving 12 bases between the germline ends. The CDR3 is CASSVDRTNEKLFF. For the CDR3, the DNA is TGTGCCAGCAGTGTAGACAGGACCAATGAAAAACTGTTTTTT.

This chain uses TRBV7-8 with TRBJ1-3; D is undetermined. V was trimmed by 5 bases and J by 0 bases, leaving 8 bases between them. Germline V CDR1 and CDR2: SGHVS, FQNEAQ. The CDR3 extends over 14 amino acids. This chain's CDR3 is CASSPRDSGNTIYF. CDR3 nucleotide sequence: TGTGCCAGCAGCCCCCGAGACTCTGGAAACACCATATATTTT.

This rearrangement joins TRBV18 to TRBJ2-7, with D possibly matching TRBD2 (6 bases). The length of the CDR3 is 14 residues. The germline gives CDR1 KGHSH, CDR2 LQKENI. V gave up 4 bases and J gave up 1 base, with 11 bases separating them. CDR3 in amino acids: CASSRPGLSYEQYF. CDR3 DNA sequence: TGTGCCAGCTCACGACCGGGACTTTCCTACGAGCAGTACTTC.

This chain uses TRBV5-6 with TRBJ1-1; D unresolved. V was clipped by 4 bases and J by 0 bases, with 13 bases between them. The germline V gene has CDR1 SGHDT and CDR2 YYEEEE. The length of the CDR3 is 15 residues. In nucleotides, the CDR3 is TGTGCCAGCAGCCTTCTAACAGAGATGAACACTGAAGCTTTCTTT. Amino acids: CASSLLTEMNTEAFF. Looking up the rest from reference TRBV5-6 and TRBJ1-1 gives the full variable domain: DAGVTQSPTHLIKTRGQQVTLRCSPKSGHDTVSWYQQALGQGPQFIFQYYEEEERQRGNFPDRFSGHQFPNYSSELNVNALLLGDSALYLCASSLLTEMNTEAFFGQGTRLTVV.

Concerning this clone itself: At one of its ends the junction is not consistent with the germline gene, which may arise from a read error. The chain couples TRBV20-1 to TRBJ1-3; D might be TRBD1 (6 bases). Germline assignment: CDR1 DFQATT and CDR2 SNEGSKA (reference sequence). The CDR3 consists of 11 residues. The CDR3 DNA is TGCAGTGCTAGTACGGGGGGCACCTTATATTTT. It yields the protein CSASTGGTLYF.

This chain uses TRBV5-1 with TRBJ1-2, with D possibly being TRBD1 (6 bases). V dropped 0 bases and J dropped 8 bases, with 14 bases sitting between them. This CDR3 is built from 14 residues. Germline lookup yields CDR1 SGHRS and CDR2 YFSETQ. The CDR3 reads CASSLGGQSQGYTF. The CDR3 region has the DNA TGCGCCAGCAGCTTGGGGGGGCAGAGTCAGGGCTACACCTTC. Full variable domain (outside the CDR3, taken from reference TRBV5-1 and TRBJ1-2): KAGVTQTPRYLIKTRGQQVTLSCSPISGHRSVSWYQQTPGQGLQFLFEYFSETQRNKGNFPGRFSGRQFSNSRSEMNVSTLELGDSALYLCASSLGGQSQGYTFGSGTRLTVV.

The chain combines TRBV6-6 with TRBJ1-1; 7 nucleotides match TRBD1. Germline V gene data show CDR1 as MNHNY and CDR2 as SVGAGI (reference sequence). This CDR3 has 15 amino acids. V shed 0 bases and J 5 bases; nucleotides not matched to a gene: 6. The CDR3 sequence: CASSYSEGARTEAFF. The CDR3, as DNA: TGTGCCAGCAGTTACTCGGAGGGGGCGCGAACTGAAGCTTTCTTT.

The rearrangement uses TRBV5-6 and TRBJ1-6; tentative D call: TRBD1 (5 bases). In germline, CDR1 is SGHDT, CDR2 YYEEEE. The V and J ends lost 0 bases and 9 bases respectively, with 16 bases between them. The CDR3 contains 16 residues. In DNA, the CDR3 is TGTGCCAGCAGCTTGGGGGCGACGGCCGGGGGTTCACCCCTCCACTTT. Amino acids: CASSLGATAGGSPLHF.

V usage is TRBV7-2 and J usage is TRBJ1-2; D is unclear. V dropped 3 bases and J dropped 8 bases, with 19 bases sitting between them. CDR1 and CDR2 from the germline V gene are SGHTA and FQGNSA. This CDR3 is built from 15 residues. The DNA of the CDR3 is TGTGCCAGCAGCTTCTCTGTTGACACCCGCTGGGGCTACACCTTC. Amino acids: CASSFSVDTRWGYTF.

This clone was detected once. V and J are TRBV19 and TRBJ1-1, with 8 bases lining up with TRBD1. V shed 10 bases and J 8 bases; nucleotides not matched to a gene: 12. Germline CDR1 LNHDA, CDR2 SQIVND (reference sequence). The CDR3 length is 13 residues. The CDR3, as DNA: TGTGCCACAATGGCAGGGGGCTTGGGAGAAGCTTTCTTT. This codes for CATMAGGLGEAFF.

The chain has TRBV15 and TRBJ2-7, with a weak D call TRBD2 (5 bases). CDR1 is LNHNV, CDR2 YYDKDF, per germline (reference sequence). V was clipped by 5 bases and J by 6 bases, with 20 bases between them. CDR3 length: 15 residues. The CDR3 coding sequence is TGTGCCACCAGCCGTACCTGGTTGACGGGGAGCGAGCAGTACTTC. It codes for CATSRTWLTGSEQYF.

The chain has TRBV5-1 and TRBJ2-5, with 7 bases that match TRBD1. Germline V gene sequence: CDR1 SGHRS, CDR2 YFSETQ. V lost 2 bases to trimming and J lost 1 base; unmatched junction nucleotides: 11. This CDR3 is built from 17 residues. The CDR3 DNA reads TGCGCCAGCAGCTTACTCGCCAAGGCAGGGGGCCAAGAGACCCAGTACTTC. Translation: CASSLLAKAGGQETQYF. Complete variable domain (other parts from reference TRBV5-1 and TRBJ2-5): KAGVTQTPRYLIKTRGQQVTLSCSPISGHRSVSWYQQTPGQGLQFLFEYFSETQRNKGNFPGRFSGRQFSNSRSEMNVSTLELGDSALYLCASSLLAKAGGQETQYFGPGTRLLVL.

The rearrangement uses TRBV11-2 and TRBJ2-7; a weak D match, TRBD2 (5 bases). Germline assignment: CDR1 SGHAT and CDR2 FQNNGV. V lost 5 bases and J lost 2, with 16 bases in between. The CDR3 is 15 residues long. CDR3 sequence (DNA): TGTGCCAGCAGCCCACGCCGGGGTGTCACCTACGAGCAGTACTTC. Translation: CASSPRRGVTYEQYF.